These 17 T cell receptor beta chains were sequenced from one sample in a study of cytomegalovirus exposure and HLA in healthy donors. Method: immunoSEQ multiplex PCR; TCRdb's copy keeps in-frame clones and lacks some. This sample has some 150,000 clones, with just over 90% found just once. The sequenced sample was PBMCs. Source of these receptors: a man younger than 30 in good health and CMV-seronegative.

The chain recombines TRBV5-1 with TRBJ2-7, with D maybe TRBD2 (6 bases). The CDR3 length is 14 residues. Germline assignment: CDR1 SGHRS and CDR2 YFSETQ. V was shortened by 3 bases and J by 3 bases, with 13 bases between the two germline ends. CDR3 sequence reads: CASSSRMGGYEQYF. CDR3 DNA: TGCGCCAGCAGCTCGCGGATGGGGGGCTACGAGCAGTACTTC.

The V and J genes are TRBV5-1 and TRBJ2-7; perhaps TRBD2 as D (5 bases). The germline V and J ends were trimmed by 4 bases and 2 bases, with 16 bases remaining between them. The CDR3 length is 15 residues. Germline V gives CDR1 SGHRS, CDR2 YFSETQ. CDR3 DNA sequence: TGCGCCAGCAGCCTACTAGGGTCCTCCCCCTACGAGCAGTACTTC. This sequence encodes CASSLLGSSPYEQYF.

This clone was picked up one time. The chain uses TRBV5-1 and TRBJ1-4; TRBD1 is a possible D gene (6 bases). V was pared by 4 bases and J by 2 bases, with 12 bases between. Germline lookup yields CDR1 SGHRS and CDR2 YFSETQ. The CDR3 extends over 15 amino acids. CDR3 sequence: CASSANRATNEKLFF. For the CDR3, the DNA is TGCGCCAGCAGCGCCAACAGGGCGACTAATGAAAAACTGTTTTTT.

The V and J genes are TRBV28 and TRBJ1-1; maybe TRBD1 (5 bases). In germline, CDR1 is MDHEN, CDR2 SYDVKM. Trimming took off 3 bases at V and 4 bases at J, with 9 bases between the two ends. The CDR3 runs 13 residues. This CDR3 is CASSFMGGTEAFF. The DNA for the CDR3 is TGTGCCAGCAGTTTTATGGGGGGCACTGAAGCTTTCTTT.

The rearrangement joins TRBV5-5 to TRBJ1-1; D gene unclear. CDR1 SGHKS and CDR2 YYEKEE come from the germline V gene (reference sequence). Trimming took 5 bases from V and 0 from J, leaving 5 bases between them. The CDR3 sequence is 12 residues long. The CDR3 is CASRHVNTEAFF. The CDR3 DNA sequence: TGTGCCAGCAGACACGTGAACACTGAAGCTTTCTTT.

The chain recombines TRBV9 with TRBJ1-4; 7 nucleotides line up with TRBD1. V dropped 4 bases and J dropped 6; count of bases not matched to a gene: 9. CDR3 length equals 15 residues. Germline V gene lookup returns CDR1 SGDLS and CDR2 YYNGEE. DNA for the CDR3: TGTGCCAGCAGCAGAACGACAGGGATTGATGAAAAACTGTTTTTT. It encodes CASSRTTGIDEKLFF.

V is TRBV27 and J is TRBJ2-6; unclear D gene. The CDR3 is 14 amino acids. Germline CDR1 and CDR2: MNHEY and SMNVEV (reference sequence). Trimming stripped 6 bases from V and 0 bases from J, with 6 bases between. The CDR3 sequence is CASSDFSGANVLTF. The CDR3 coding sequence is TGTGCCAGCAGCGACTTCTCTGGGGCCAACGTCCTGACTTTC.

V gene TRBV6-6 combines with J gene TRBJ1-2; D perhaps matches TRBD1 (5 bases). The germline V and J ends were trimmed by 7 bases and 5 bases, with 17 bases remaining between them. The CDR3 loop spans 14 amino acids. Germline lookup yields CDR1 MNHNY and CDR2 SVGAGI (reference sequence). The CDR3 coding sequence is TGTGCCAGCACAGCAGGGTTCAAGGTATATGGCTACACCTTC. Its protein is CASTAGFKVYGYTF.

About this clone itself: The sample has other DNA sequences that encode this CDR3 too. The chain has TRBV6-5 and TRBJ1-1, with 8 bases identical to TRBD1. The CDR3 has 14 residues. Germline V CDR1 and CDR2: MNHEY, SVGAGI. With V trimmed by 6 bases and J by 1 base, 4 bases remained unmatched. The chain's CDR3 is CASSRGQGNTEAFF. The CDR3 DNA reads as TGTGCCAGCAGCCGAGGACAGGGGAACACTGAAGCTTTCTTT.

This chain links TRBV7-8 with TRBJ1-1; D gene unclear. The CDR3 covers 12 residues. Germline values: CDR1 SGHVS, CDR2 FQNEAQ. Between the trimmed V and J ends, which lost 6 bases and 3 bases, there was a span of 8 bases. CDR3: CASSSSYTEAFF. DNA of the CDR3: TGTGCCAGCAGTTCCAGTTACACTGAAGCTTTCTTT.

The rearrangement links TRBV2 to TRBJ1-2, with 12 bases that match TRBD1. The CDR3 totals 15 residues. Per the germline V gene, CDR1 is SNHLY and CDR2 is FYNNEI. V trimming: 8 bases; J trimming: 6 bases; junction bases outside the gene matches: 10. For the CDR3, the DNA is TGTGCCAGCCGCCTCACTGGGACAGGGGGCGATGGCTACACCTTC. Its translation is CASRLTGTGGDGYTF.

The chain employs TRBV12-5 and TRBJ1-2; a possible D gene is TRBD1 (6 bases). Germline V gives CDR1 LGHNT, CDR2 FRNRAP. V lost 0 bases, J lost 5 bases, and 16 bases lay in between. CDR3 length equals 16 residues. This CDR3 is CASGLVIAGAPYGYTF. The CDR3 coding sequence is TGTGCTAGTGGTTTGGTAATCGCAGGGGCGCCTTATGGCTACACCTTC.

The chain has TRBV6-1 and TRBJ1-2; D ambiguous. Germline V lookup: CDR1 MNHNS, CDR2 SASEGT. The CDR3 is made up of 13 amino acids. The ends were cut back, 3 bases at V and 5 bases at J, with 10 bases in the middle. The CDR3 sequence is CASSDRPTYGYTF. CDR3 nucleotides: TGTGCCAGCAGTGACAGGCCGACATATGGCTACACCTTC.

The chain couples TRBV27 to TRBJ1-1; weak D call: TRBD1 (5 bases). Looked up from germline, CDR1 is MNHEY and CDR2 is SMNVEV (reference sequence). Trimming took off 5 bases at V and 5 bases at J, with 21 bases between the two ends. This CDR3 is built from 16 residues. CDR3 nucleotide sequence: TGTGCCAGCAGTCGAAGCCGGGGGGGGAAGGGAACTGAAGCTTTCTTT. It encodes CASSRSRGGKGTEAFF.

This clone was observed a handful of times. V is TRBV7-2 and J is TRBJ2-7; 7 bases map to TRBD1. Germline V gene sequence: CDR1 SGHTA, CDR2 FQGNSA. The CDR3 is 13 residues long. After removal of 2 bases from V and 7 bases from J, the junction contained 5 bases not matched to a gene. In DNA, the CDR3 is TGTGCCAGCAGCTTATTGGGACAGCTAGAGCAGTACGTC. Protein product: CASSLLGQLEQYV.

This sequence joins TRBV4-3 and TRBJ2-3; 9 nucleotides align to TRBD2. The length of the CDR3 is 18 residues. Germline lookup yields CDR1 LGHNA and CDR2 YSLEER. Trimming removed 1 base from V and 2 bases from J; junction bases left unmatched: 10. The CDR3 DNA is TGCGCCAGCAGCCAAGGGCCAGTGGTAGCGGGAGCCACAGATACGCAGTATTTT. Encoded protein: CASSQGPVVAGATDTQYF.

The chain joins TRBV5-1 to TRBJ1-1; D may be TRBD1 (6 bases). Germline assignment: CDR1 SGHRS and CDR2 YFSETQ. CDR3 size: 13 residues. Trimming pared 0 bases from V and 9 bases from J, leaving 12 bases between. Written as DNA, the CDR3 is TGCGCCAGCAGCTTGGAGCAGGGGCCTAAAGCTTTCTTT. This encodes CASSLEQGPKAFF.